These 29 T cell receptor beta chains came from one sample sequenced in a study of T cell responses to AZD1222 COVID-19 vaccine (dated by TCRdb to 2020 to 2023). The intended sense of this specimen's time point label: baseline before first vaccination. The protocol used for the library was the immunoSEQ multiplex PCR assay. This is the immuneACCESS table as TCRdb keeps it, with only in-frame sequences that have V and J called. A part of the clones is gone; compared with another copy, unresolved V genes explain less than half, and the rest is unexplained. The sample includes some 150,000 clones, with approximately 90% observed a single time. The ten largest account for more than 3% of the sample. Sequenced material: peripheral blood, taken on day 0 of AZD1222 vaccination. These receptors were collected from an adult in good health.

This clone was seen a single time. The gene calls are TRBV30 and TRBJ2-1; 15 bases fit TRBD2. Germline trimming cut 3 bases from V and 10 bases from J; bases unmatched to any gene: 7. Germline V gene lookup returns CDR1 GTSNPN and CDR2 SVGIG (reference sequence). The CDR3 length is 15 residues. CDR3 coding DNA: TGTGCCTGGAGCGCGGGACTAGCGGGAGGCGGGGAGCAGTTCTTC. It codes for CAWSAGLAGGGEQFF.

This clone has only one observation. The V call is TRBV12-3 or TRBV12-4, the J call TRBJ2-5; TRBD1 aligns across 7 bases. This CDR3 region has 13 residues. Trimming removed 6 bases from V and 3 bases from J; junction bases left unmatched: 4. The CDR3, as DNA: TGTGCCAGCAGCTACGGGACAGAAGAGACCCAGTACTTC. Translated, it gives CASSYGTEETQYF.

In nucleotides, the CDR3 is TGTGCCAGCAGGGGGCCAAACTATGGCTACACCTTC. Its protein is CASRGPNYGYTF. The chain is built from TRBV25-1 and TRBJ1-2; tentative D call: TRBD1 (5 bases). The length of the CDR3 is 12 residues. Between the trimmed V and J ends, which lost 6 bases and 2 bases, there was a span of 7 bases. Per the germline V gene, CDR1 is MGHDK and CDR2 is SYGVNS.

The chain combines TRBV7-2 with TRBJ2-3; possible D gene TRBD1, 6 bases. Germline assignment: CDR1 SGHTA and CDR2 FQGNSA. Trimming removed 2 bases from V and 3 bases from J, with 9 bases in between. This CDR3 has 14 amino acids. This CDR3 is CASSLTGRTDTQYF. CDR3 nucleotide sequence: TGTGCCAGCAGCTTAACAGGGCGGACAGATACGCAGTATTTT.

The chain combines TRBV28 with TRBJ2-1; either TRBD1 or TRBD2 may fit D (5 bases each). Looked up from germline, CDR1 is MDHEN and CDR2 is SYDVKM. This CDR3 comprises 14 residues. V lost 5 bases, J lost 8 bases, and 16 bases lay in between. As DNA, the CDR3 is TGTGCCAGCAGTCCCCCGGGGCGCGGAGATGAGCAGTTCTTC. This encodes CASSPPGRGDEQFF.

The chain employs TRBV7-2 and TRBJ1-2, with D unclear. Germline V CDR1 and CDR2: SGHTA, FQGNSA. The CDR3 spans 17 residues. The V gene lost 0 bases and the J gene lost 4 bases, with 18 bases spanning the gap. The CDR3 region has the DNA TGTGCCAGCAGCTTAGCCCCTGCCTCTCAATCTTTCTATGGCTACACCTTC. It codes for CASSLAPASQSFYGYTF.

Details on this clone: The junction differs from germline at one of its ends, possibly a read error. The chain is built from TRBV5-1 and TRBJ2-1, with D perhaps TRBD1 (6 bases). Germline loops: CDR1 SGHRS, CDR2 YFSETQ. This CDR3 has 13 residues. The CDR3 sequence: CASSFIRDNEQFF. The CDR3 bases are TGCGCCAGCAGCTTCATACGGGACAACGAGCAGTTCTTC.

The genes are TRBV5-4 and TRBJ2-7, with 7 bases fitting TRBD2. The length of the CDR3 is 14 residues. Germline CDR1 SGHNT, CDR2 YYREEE (reference sequence). After removal of 4 bases from V and 5 bases from J, the junction contained 9 bases not matched to a gene. The CDR3 sequence: CASSPGGGYHEQYF. The DNA of the CDR3 is TGTGCCAGCAGCCCAGGCGGGGGTTACCACGAGCAGTACTTC.

This clone has a single count. V gene TRBV2 combines with J gene TRBJ2-1; 8 bases are shared with TRBD2. The CDR3 is made up of 15 amino acids. Losses at the gene ends were 2 bases for V and 9 bases for J; bases not matched to a gene: 9. CDR1 and CDR2 from the germline V gene are SNHLY and FYNNEI. The CDR3 spells CASSERASGRAEQFF. The CDR3, as DNA: TGTGCCAGCAGTGAAAGGGCTAGCGGGCGGGCTGAGCAGTTCTTC. The whole variable domain, remainder taken from reference TRBV2 and TRBJ2-1, is EPEVTQTPSHQVTQMGQEVILRCVPISNHLYFYWYRQILGQKVEFLVSFYNNEISEKSEIFDDQFSVERPDGSNFTLKIRSTKLEDSAMYFCASSERASGRAEQFFGPGTRLTVL.

The rearrangement joins TRBV28 to TRBJ1-2; TRBD1 aligns across 7 bases. The CDR3 contains 15 residues. From germline, CDR1 is MDHEN and CDR2 SYDVKM. V lost 5 bases, J lost 1 base, and 7 bases stayed unmatched. CDR3 coding DNA: TGTGCCAGCAGTCCAGGGGGGAGTGGTAACTATGGCTACACCTTC. Translating it yields CASSPGGSGNYGYTF.

The table lists this clone with a count of one. The chain combines TRBV28 with TRBJ1-5; TRBD1 is a possible D gene (5 bases). The CDR3 is 15 amino acids. Looked up from germline, CDR1 is MDHEN and CDR2 is SYDVKM. V gave up 3 bases and J gave up 2 bases, with 11 bases separating them. The CDR3 protein is CASSFWDQRNQPQHF. CDR3 sequence (DNA): TGTGCCAGCAGTTTTTGGGACCAACGCAATCAGCCCCAGCATTTT. The variable domain in full, with the rest retrieved from reference TRBV28 and TRBJ1-5, is DVKVTQSSRYLVKRTGEKVFLECVQDMDHENMFWYRQDPGLGLRLIYFSYDVKMKEKGDIPEGYSVSREKKERFSLILESASTNQTSMYLCASSFWDQRNQPQHFGDGTRLSIL.

The chain is built from TRBV10-3 and TRBJ2-1, with a tentative D call TRBD1 (6 bases). This CDR3 region has 15 residues. The germline CDR1 and CDR2 sequences are ENHRY and SYGVKD. V was clipped by 4 bases and J by 4 bases, with 14 bases between them. CDR3: CAISAAGTPYNEQFF. The DNA for the CDR3 is TGTGCCATCAGTGCAGCCGGGACACCTTACAATGAGCAGTTCTTC.

The chain couples TRBV7-2 to TRBJ2-7, with TRBD2 matching 10 bases. CDR1 and CDR2 (germline): SGHTA, FQGNSA. V gave up 4 bases and J gave up 5 bases; unmatched junction bases: 8. CDR3 length equals 15 residues. DNA of the CDR3: TGTGCCAGCAGCTCAACTAGCGGGGAGGGGCACGAGCAGTACTTC. As protein: CASSSTSGEGHEQYF.

The chain employs TRBV11-2 and TRBJ2-7, with 13 bases aligning to TRBD2. The CDR3 runs to 18 residues. V lost 5 bases and J lost 0; bases outside the gene matches: 10. Germline V gene data show CDR1 as SGHAT and CDR2 as FQNNGV. In nucleotides, the CDR3 is TGTGCCAGCAGCACAGCCGGGACTAGCGGGACAAGCTCCTACGAGCAGTACTTC. Translating gives CASSTAGTSGTSSYEQYF.

The rearrangement uses TRBV12-3 or TRBV12-4 and TRBJ2-7; 7 bases agree with TRBD1. The V and J ends lost 6 bases and 7 bases, in that order; junction bases with no gene match: 9. This CDR3 contains 13 residues. CDR3 DNA: TGTGCCAGCAGCTCCCGACAGGGCTGGGAGCAGTACTTC. Its protein product is CASSSRQGWEQYF.

This clone has a single count. This chain uses TRBV27 with TRBJ1-6; tentative D call: TRBD1 (5 bases). CDR1 is MNHEY and CDR2 is SMNVEV in the germline V gene (reference sequence). CDR3 length: 13 residues. V lost 2 bases, J lost 7 bases, and 6 bases lay in between. DNA for the CDR3: TGTGCCAGCAGTTTAGGGGGGAATTCACCCCTCCACTTT. This codes for CASSLGGNSPLHF.

The rearrangement links TRBV9 to TRBJ2-2; D is perhaps TRBD1 (6 bases). Between the trimmed V and J ends, which lost 0 bases and 9 bases, there was a span of 15 bases. Germline CDR1 reads SGDLS; CDR2 reads YYNGEE. The CDR3 runs 15 residues. As DNA, the CDR3 is TGTGCCAGCAGCGTAGTCCCAGGGGCGAACAGGGAGCTGTTTTTT. Amino acid sequence: CASSVVPGANRELFF. The full variable domain, rest sourced from reference TRBV9 and TRBJ2-2, is DSGVTQTPKHLITATGQRVTLRCSPRSGDLSVYWYQQSLDQGLQFLIQYYNGEERAKGNILERFSAQQFPDLHSELNLSSLELGDSALYFCASSVVPGANRELFFGEGSRLTVL.

This chain joins TRBV5-1 and TRBJ2-5, with D uncertain. Germline CDR1 reads SGHRS; CDR2 reads YFSETQ. The CDR3 runs 13 residues. Trimming stripped 1 base from V and 5 bases from J, with 9 bases between. CDR3 sequence: CASSLSSRETQYF. The CDR3 DNA sequence: TGCGCCAGCAGCTTGTCTTCCCGGGAGACCCAGTACTTC.

The rearrangement joins TRBV30 to TRBJ1-2; D is unclear. CDR3 length: 11 amino acids. CDR1 is GTSNPN, CDR2 SVGIG, per germline (reference sequence). The V and J ends lost 2 bases and 7 bases respectively, with 8 bases between them. The CDR3 region is CAWSLTGGYTF. CDR3 bases: TGTGCCTGGAGTCTTACCGGTGGCTACACCTTC.

This sequence joins TRBV6-5 and TRBJ1-6; D gene ambiguous. Trimming cost V 6 bases and J 10 bases, with 16 bases left between them. This CDR3 region has 14 residues. The germline CDR1 and CDR2 sequences are MNHEY and SVGAGI. This chain's CDR3 is CASRESHNRSPLHF. The CDR3 bases are TGTGCCAGCAGGGAGTCACATAACCGGTCACCCCTCCACTTT.

The chain joins TRBV5-1 to TRBJ1-6, with D tentatively TRBD1 (5 bases). CDR1 is SGHRS and CDR2 is YFSETQ in the germline V gene. Trimming left V 3 bases short and J 10 bases short, with 14 bases between. The CDR3 consists of 14 residues. The CDR3 DNA sequence: TGCGCCAGCAGCTGGACAAACGAAGGCTCACCCCTCCACTTT. It is translated as CASSWTNEGSPLHF.

Details on this clone: The same CDR3 also results from other DNA sequences found in this sample. The gene calls are TRBV5-1 and TRBJ1-1; 9 bases are a match to TRBD1. From germline, CDR1 is SGHRS and CDR2 YFSETQ. With V trimmed by 3 bases and J by 1 base, 1 base remained unmatched. This CDR3 comprises 14 residues. The CDR3 is CASSSQGANTEAFF. The CDR3 DNA reads TGCGCCAGCAGCTCACAGGGGGCGAACACTGAAGCTTTCTTT.

This chain connects TRBV5-4 to TRBJ2-5; D is unclear. This CDR3 region has 14 residues. Trimming pared 4 bases from V and 2 bases from J, leaving 12 bases between. CDR1 and CDR2 from the germline V gene are SGHNT and YYREEE (reference sequence). In DNA, the CDR3 is TGTGCCAGCAGCCATAGGTCGCAACAAGAGACCCAGTACTTC. Amino acid sequence: CASSHRSQQETQYF.

The chain joins TRBV12-3 or TRBV12-4 to TRBJ1-2; 8 nucleotides match TRBD1. The ends lost 7 bases at V and 8 bases at J; junction bases unmatched: 9. This CDR3 comprises 13 residues. CDR3 in amino acids: CASTPQGARGYTF. CDR3 sequence (DNA): TGTGCCAGCACCCCTCAGGGGGCTCGCGGCTACACCTTC.

The chain combines TRBV10-1 with TRBJ2-2; D is ambiguous. Looked up from germline, CDR1 is WNHNN and CDR2 is SYGVQD (reference sequence). V lost 5 bases and J 4 bases, leaving 11 bases between the germline ends. The CDR3 runs 14 residues. DNA for the CDR3: TGCGCCAGCAGTACTATAGGACGCACCGGGGAGCTGTTTTTT. This encodes CASSTIGRTGELFF.

This clone was seen a single time. This chain joins TRBV5-6 and TRBJ1-2; D gene uncertain. The CDR3 has 12 residues. Germline assignment: CDR1 SGHDT and CDR2 YYEEEE. V shed 2 bases and J shed 6 bases, with 8 bases lying between them. For the CDR3, the DNA is TGTGCCAGCAGCTTTGGGAGGGATGGCTACACCTTC. It yields the protein CASSFGRDGYTF.

The chain couples TRBV19 to TRBJ1-1, with unresolved D. V lost 6 bases, J lost 5 bases, and 16 bases lay in between. The CDR3 length is 14 residues. Germline loops: CDR1 LNHDA, CDR2 SQIVND (reference sequence). The CDR3 DNA is TGTGCCAGTAGCTGGACGACTCAAGGGACTGAAGCTTTCTTT. This sequence encodes CASSWTTQGTEAFF.

This clone has just a few counts. The rearrangement uses TRBV25-1 and TRBJ2-3, with D unclear. Per germline, CDR1 MGHDK and CDR2 SYGVNS. V was clipped by 5 bases and J by 2 bases, with 11 bases between them. The CDR3 has 14 residues. In nucleotides, the CDR3 is TGTGCCAGCAGTTGGAGCAGATCCACAGATACGCAGTATTTT. Translated: CASSWSRSTDTQYF.

The rearrangement uses TRBV11-3 and TRBJ2-1; the D gene could be TRBD1 or TRBD2 (5 bases each). This CDR3 comprises 15 residues. With 1 base removed from V and 6 bases from J, the gap between germline ends came to 13 bases. Germline CDR1 SGHNT, CDR2 YENEEA. The CDR3 spells CASSLGGMRGNEQFF. DNA for the CDR3: TGTGCCAGCAGCTTAGGTGGCATGAGGGGCAATGAGCAGTTCTTC.